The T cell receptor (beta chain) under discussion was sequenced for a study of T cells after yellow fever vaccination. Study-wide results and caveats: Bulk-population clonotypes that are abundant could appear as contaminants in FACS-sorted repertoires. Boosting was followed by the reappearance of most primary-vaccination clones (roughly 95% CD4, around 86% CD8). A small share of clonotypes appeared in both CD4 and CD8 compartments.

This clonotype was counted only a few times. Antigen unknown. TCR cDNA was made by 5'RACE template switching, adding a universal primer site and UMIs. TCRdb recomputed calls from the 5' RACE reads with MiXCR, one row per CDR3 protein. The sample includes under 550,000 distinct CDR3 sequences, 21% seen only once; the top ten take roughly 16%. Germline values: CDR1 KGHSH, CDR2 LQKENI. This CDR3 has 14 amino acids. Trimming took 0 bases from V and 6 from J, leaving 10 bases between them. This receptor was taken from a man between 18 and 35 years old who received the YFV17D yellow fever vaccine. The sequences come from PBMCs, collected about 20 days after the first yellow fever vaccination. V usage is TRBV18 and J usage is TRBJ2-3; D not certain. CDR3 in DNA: TGTGCCAGCTCACCACCGGCCCTAACGGATACGCAGTATTTT. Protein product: CASSPPALTDTQYF.